Described below is a single T cell receptor beta chain sequence and its context. Its target is unknown. This sample was taken from a study of T cell repertoires in cytomegalovirus infection. The germline V gene has CDR1 MNHEY and CDR2 SVGEGT. The CDR3 length is 14 residues. J was trimmed by 6 bases and V by 6 bases; bases with no gene match: 9. TCRdb itself ran the reads through MiXCR, one entry per CDR3 protein. The sample has around 120,000 distinct CDR3 sequences; around 25% are singletons. The sample taken for sequencing was PBMCs, sequenced either directly or after in vitro stimulation (not recorded which). The receptor comes from a human donor in good health (CMV status not recorded). Some clones in this sample may be carry-over from other donors' samples. The chain uses TRBV6-2 or TRBV6-3 and TRBJ2-7; 9 nucleotides line up with TRBD2. The CDR3 nucleotides are TGTGCCAGCAGACCAAGCGGGAGGCACGGCGAGCAGTACTTC. It translates to CASRPSGRHGEQYF.